The 17 T cell receptor beta chains listed next were all sequenced from one sample in a study of T cell responses to AZD1222 COVID-19 vaccine. The data were produced by immunoSEQ multiplex PCR, yet TCRdb's version contains in-frame clones alone and is incomplete. The data hold 65,000 to 85,000 clones, with approximately 83% observed a single time. Sequenced material: peripheral blood, taken 28 days after the second AZD1222 dose. The receptors here all came from an adult who received the AZD1222 COVID-19 vaccine.

This clone was found a few times. V usage is TRBV6-5 and J usage is TRBJ1-1, with TRBD1 identical over 10 bases. CDR1 is MNHEY, CDR2 SVGAGI, per germline. The CDR3 sequence is 13 residues long. With V trimmed by 6 bases and J by 4 bases, 2 bases remained unmatched. The CDR3 loop is CASSRDRGTEAFF. The CDR3 nucleotides are TGTGCCAGCAGCCGGGACAGGGGCACTGAAGCTTTCTTT.

This clone is a singleton in its sample. This chain links TRBV7-2 with TRBJ1-4; possibly TRBD1 for D (6 bases). The V and J ends lost 5 bases and 10 bases respectively, with 14 bases between them. Germline lookup yields CDR1 SGHTA and CDR2 FQGNSA. This CDR3 is 13 amino acids long. DNA of the CDR3: TGTGCCAGCAGCCCCTGGGACATCGGAAAACTGTTTTTT. It codes for CASSPWDIGKLFF.

This clone was found a few times. The rearrangement joins TRBV2 to TRBJ2-7, with D perhaps TRBD2 (5 bases). Looked up from germline, CDR1 is SNHLY and CDR2 is FYNNEI. Deletions cut 8 bases from V and 4 bases from J, with 12 bases between. There are 12 residues in the CDR3. CDR3 residues: CASGEEGYEQYF. Written as DNA, the CDR3 is TGTGCCAGCGGCGAAGAGGGATACGAGCAGTACTTC.

This chain connects TRBV6-5 to TRBJ2-6, with 8 nucleotides matching TRBD1. The V gene's germline CDR1 is MNHEY and CDR2 SVGAGI. Unmatched junction bases numbered 3, after V lost 8 bases and J lost 0 bases. The length of the CDR3 is 15 residues. The CDR3 spells CASRTGHSGANVLTF. CDR3 nucleotides: TGTGCCAGCCGGACAGGGCACTCTGGGGCCAACGTCCTGACTTTC.

The chain is built from TRBV5-1 and TRBJ2-7; D might be TRBD1 or TRBD2, each matching 5 bases. Trimming took 5 bases from V and 0 from J, leaving 6 bases between them. CDR1 and CDR2 from the germline V gene are SGHRS and YFSETQ. This CDR3 spans 12 amino acids. CDR3 nucleotides: TGCGCCAGCAGGGGGGACTCCTACGAGCAGTACTTC. Translating it yields CASRGDSYEQYF.

This clone appeared once. The chain couples TRBV25-1 to TRBJ2-7; a weak D match, TRBD2 (5 bases). Between the trimmed V and J ends, which lost 3 bases and 4 bases, there was a span of 19 bases. The CDR3 length is 16 residues. CDR1 MGHDK and CDR2 SYGVNS come from the germline V gene. CDR3 in DNA: TGTGCCAGCAGTGAGTCGGCGGGTTCCGTCCGGTACGAGCAGTACTTC. It encodes CASSESAGSVRYEQYF.

The chain employs TRBV7-2 and TRBJ2-3; possibly TRBD1 for D (5 bases). The germline V gene encodes CDR1 SGHTA and CDR2 FQGNSA. The CDR3 runs to 14 residues. V lost 1 base, J lost 6 bases, and 11 bases lay in between. Here the CDR3 DNA reads TGTGCCAGCAGCTTAGAGGGGAACACCGATACGCAGTATTTT. Amino acids: CASSLEGNTDTQYF.

The chain recombines TRBV25-1 with TRBJ1-1, with 10 bases identical to TRBD1. The V gene end was trimmed by 0 bases and the J gene end by 3 bases; junction bases not matched to a gene: 4. Germline CDR1 MGHDK, CDR2 SYGVNS. CDR3 length: 16 residues. CDR3 sequence reads: CASSEYGTGVDTEAFF. CDR3 coding DNA: TGTGCCAGCAGTGAATACGGGACAGGGGTTGACACTGAAGCTTTCTTT.

This chain joins TRBV12-3 or TRBV12-4 and TRBJ1-2, with D hard to call. The V and J ends lost 6 bases and 4 bases respectively, with 12 bases between them. There are 13 residues in the CDR3. CDR3 protein: CASRTLEAYGYTF. CDR3 in DNA: TGTGCCAGCAGGACACTGGAGGCCTATGGCTACACCTTC.

The J gene is TRBJ1-5, the V gene TRBV19; a weak D match, TRBD1 (6 bases). CDR1 and CDR2 (germline): LNHDA, SQIVND (reference sequence). CDR3 length equals 16 residues. Trimming pared 7 bases from V and 2 bases from J, leaving 18 bases between. The CDR3, as DNA: TGTGCCAGTACCACCGGGGGGGCCGGTGGCAATCAGCCCCAGCATTTT. This sequence encodes CASTTGGAGGNQPQHF. Based on the CDR3 plus reference TRBV19 and TRBJ1-5, the full variable domain is DGGITQSPKYLFRKEGQNVTLSCEQNLNHDAMYWYRQDPGQGLRLIYYSQIVNDFQKGDIAEGYSVSREKKESFPLTVTSAQKNPTAFYLCASTTGGAGGNQPQHFGDGTRLSIL.

The chain links TRBV7-2 to TRBJ2-3; 10 nucleotides align to TRBD2. The CDR3 extends over 16 amino acids. With V trimmed by 1 base and J by 3 bases, 4 bases remained unmatched. Germline V gene lookup returns CDR1 SGHTA and CDR2 FQGNSA. The CDR3 coding sequence is TGTGCCAGCAGCTTAGTTGCAGCGGGGGGGACAGATACGCAGTATTTT. Amino acids: CASSLVAAGGTDTQYF.

The chain uses TRBV28 and TRBJ2-3; D unclear. The CDR3 has 16 residues. Germline CDR1 reads MDHEN; CDR2 reads SYDVKM. V lost 4 bases and J lost 4, with 18 bases in between. CDR3 DNA: TGTGCCAGCAGTTCGATGGCGGTCTACGCCGCAGATACGCAGTATTTT. It encodes CASSSMAVYAADTQYF.

The V call is TRBV2, the J call TRBJ1-6, with no clear D. The germline V gene encodes CDR1 SNHLY and CDR2 FYNNEI. This CDR3 has 15 amino acids. V was shortened by 6 bases and J by 2 bases, with 11 bases between the two germline ends. The CDR3 spells CASRVGMPYNSPLHF. The CDR3, as DNA: TGTGCCAGCAGGGTAGGGATGCCCTATAATTCACCCCTCCACTTT. The variable domain in full, completed from reference TRBV2 and TRBJ1-6, reads EPEVTQTPSHQVTQMGQEVILRCVPISNHLYFYWYRQILGQKVEFLVSFYNNEISEKSEIFDDQFSVERPDGSNFTLKIRSTKLEDSAMYFCASRVGMPYNSPLHFGNGTRLTVT.

This chain links TRBV29-1 with TRBJ1-3; D is possibly TRBD1 (6 bases). This CDR3 is built from 12 residues. Trimming pared 8 bases from V and 4 bases from J, leaving 12 bases between. Germline V lookup: CDR1 SQVTM, CDR2 ANQGSEA. The CDR3 DNA reads as TGCAGCCTGCGGACAGACGGAAACACCATATATTTT. Residues: CSLRTDGNTIYF.

The chain combines TRBV18 with TRBJ2-1, with 9 bases aligning to TRBD1. Unmatched junction bases numbered 9, after V lost 3 bases and J lost 9 bases. Germline V gene lookup returns CDR1 KGHSH and CDR2 LQKENI. The CDR3 loop spans 15 amino acids. The CDR3 region has the DNA TGTGCCAGCTCACCCCGGGACAGGGCTGTCGGTGAGCAGTTCTTC. This translates into CASSPRDRAVGEQFF.

This chain joins TRBV6-5 and TRBJ1-2; 7 bases fit TRBD1. V lost 4 bases, J lost 5 bases, and 4 bases stayed unmatched. The CDR3 is made up of 13 amino acids. Per germline, CDR1 MNHEY and CDR2 SVGAGI. The CDR3 loop reads CASSSTGSYGYTF. CDR3 sequence (DNA): TGTGCCAGCAGTTCGACAGGGTCATATGGCTACACCTTC.

In its sample, this clone was seen once. The rearrangement joins TRBV6-5 to TRBJ2-7, with 8 bases that match TRBD2. Looked up from germline, CDR1 is MNHEY and CDR2 is SVGAGI. The V segment lost 2 bases and the J segment 5 bases; nucleotides outside the gene matches: 11. The CDR3 length is 16 residues. The CDR3 DNA is TGTGCCAGCAGTTACGGGCCGGGAGGGGCCATAGACGAGCAGTACTTC. The encoded protein is CASSYGPGGAIDEQYF.